These 29 T cell receptor beta chains originate from one sample sequenced in a study of graft-versus-host responses after intestinal transplantation. No antigen is known for these receptors. Only in-frame clones appear in the TCRdb table, and some are missing; sequencing was by immunoSEQ multiplex PCR. The table lists about 120,000 clones, about 93% of them singletons, with 0.095% to 0.15% in the top ten. This material consisted of unstimulated CD4+ T cells sorted from spleen or lymph node cells, taken before intestinal transplant. The receptors here all came from a human donor who received an intestinal transplant.

The CDR3 loop is CASSYSQGMPQHF. CDR3 DNA: TGTGCCAGCAGTTACTCTCAGGGCATGCCCCAGCATTTT. This chain joins TRBV6-6 and TRBJ1-5; D might be TRBD1 (5 bases). This CDR3 comprises 13 residues. Germline V gene data show CDR1 as MNHNY and CDR2 as SVGAGI (reference sequence). The V end lost 0 bases, the J end lost 9 bases, and 9 bases lay between the germline ends.

The V and J genes are TRBV5-1 and TRBJ2-5; tentatively, D is TRBD1 (8 bases). The DNA matches TRBJ2-7 better at its end, which makes the J call doubtful. CDR3 length equals 15 residues. Germline V lookup: CDR1 SGHRS, CDR2 YFSETQ. CDR3 DNA sequence: TGCGCCAGCAGCTTGTTAGACAGGGGAGGGGACGAGCAGTACTTC. Amino acid sequence: CASSLLDRGGDEQYF.

Concerning this clone itself: At one end, the junction sequence differs from germline, possibly due to a read error. The chain is built from TRBV6-6 and TRBJ1-1; 10 nucleotides line up with TRBD1. Germline CDR1 reads MNHNY; CDR2 reads SVGAGI (reference sequence). CDR3 length: 16 residues. The CDR3: CAGMGDRGGLGTQAFF. Here the CDR3 DNA reads TGTGCCGGTATGGGGGACAGGGGCGGTCTCGGCACTCAAGCTTTCTTT.

The chain has TRBV19 and TRBJ2-1; tentative D call: TRBD2 (6 bases). Germline values: CDR1 LNHDA, CDR2 SQIVND (reference sequence). The CDR3 extends over 15 amino acids. Trimming took 11 bases from V and 9 from J, leaving 26 bases between them. DNA for the CDR3: TGTGCCCCCCCCCGGGCTTGGGGTCGGGAGTGTGAGCAGTTCTTC. Protein product: CAPPRAWGRECEQFF.

V and J are TRBV18 and TRBJ2-1, with TRBD2 as a possible D gene (5 bases). This CDR3 has 16 amino acids. Germline V gene sequence: CDR1 KGHSH, CDR2 LQKENI. The germline V and J ends were trimmed by 0 bases and 0 bases, with 9 bases remaining between them. The CDR3: CASSPPGGSSYNEQFF. The DNA of the CDR3 is TGTGCCAGCTCACCACCCGGTGGGAGCTCCTACAATGAGCAGTTCTTC.

The chain links TRBV5-1 to TRBJ1-1; TRBD1 agrees at 11 bases. Germline V lookup: CDR1 SGHRS, CDR2 YFSETQ. The V gene end was trimmed by 4 bases and the J gene end by 5 bases; junction bases not matched to a gene: 7. The CDR3 has 15 amino acids. The DNA for the CDR3 is TGCGCCAGCAGCCTAGACCGGGACAGGGGGACTGAAGCTTTCTTT. It yields the protein CASSLDRDRGTEAFF.

CDR3 protein: CASSLGDTHRNQPQHF. DNA for the CDR3: TGTGCCAGCAGTTTAGGGGACACCCATAGGAATCAGCCCCAGCATTTT. The chain couples TRBV28 to TRBJ1-5; perhaps TRBD1 as D (6 bases). The CDR3 covers 16 residues. Deletions cut 2 bases from V and 4 bases from J, with 15 bases between. Germline values: CDR1 MDHEN, CDR2 SYDVKM. The full variable domain, with the rest looked up from reference TRBV28 and TRBJ1-5, is DVKVTQSSRYLVKRTGEKVFLECVQDMDHENMFWYRQDPGLGLRLIYFSYDVKMKEKGDIPEGYSVSREKKERFSLILESASTNQTSMYLCASSLGDTHRNQPQHFGDGTRLSIL.

The V call is TRBV6-5, the J call TRBJ2-3; no firm D call. Per germline, CDR1 MNHEY and CDR2 SVGAGI. V was clipped by 3 bases and J by 5 bases, with 9 bases between them. This CDR3 contains 13 residues. CDR3 in DNA: TGTGCCAGCAGTTATTTTGCGGAAGATACGCAGTATTTT. Translation gives CASSYFAEDTQYF.

This sequence joins TRBV30 and TRBJ1-1; D call uncertain. Germline CDR1 GTSNPN, CDR2 SVGIG (reference sequence). This CDR3 contains 14 residues. Trimming took 4 bases from V and 1 from J, leaving 13 bases between them. The CDR3 DNA reads as TGTGCCTGGACCGCCGGGTGGAAGAACACTGAAGCTTTCTTT. It specifies CAWTAGWKNTEAFF. The full variable domain, its missing parts supplied by reference TRBV30 and TRBJ1-1, is SQTIHQWPATLVQPVGSPLSLECTVEGTSNPNLYWYRQAAGRGLQLLFYSVGIGQISSEVPQNLSASRPQDRQFILSSKKLLLSDSGFYLCAWTAGWKNTEAFFGQGTRLTVV.

This clone is a singleton in its sample. V is TRBV25-1 and J is TRBJ2-5, with 7 bases matching TRBD2. Germline V gene lookup returns CDR1 MGHDK and CDR2 SYGVNS. The J segment lost 5 bases and the V segment lost 6 bases, leaving 12 bases of the junction unmatched. This CDR3 has 15 amino acids. The CDR3 sequence: CASSPMGEGKETQYF. CDR3 nucleotides: TGTGCCAGCAGCCCTATGGGGGAGGGAAAGGAGACCCAGTACTTC.

The chain employs TRBV6-1 and TRBJ1-5, with unresolved D. Trimming pared 4 bases from V and 0 bases from J, leaving 10 bases between. Germline CDR1 is MNHNS and CDR2 is SASEGT. The CDR3 contains 15 residues. The CDR3: CASSVSLNSNQPQHF. The CDR3 nucleotides are TGTGCCAGCAGTGTGAGTCTGAATAGCAATCAGCCCCAGCATTTT.

This chain joins TRBV9 and TRBJ2-2; D uncertain. The CDR3 spans 13 residues. Germline values: CDR1 SGDLS, CDR2 YYNGEE. V was trimmed by 4 bases and J by 7 bases, leaving 11 bases between them. CDR3 residues: CASSIDSGGELFF. The CDR3 region has the DNA TGTGCCAGCAGCATAGACTCCGGCGGGGAGCTGTTTTTT.

The chain recombines TRBV2 with TRBJ2-2; D is perhaps TRBD1 or TRBD2 (6 bases each). Germline CDR1 is SNHLY and CDR2 is FYNNEI. Trimming removed 6 bases at V and 7 bases at J, with 12 bases between. This CDR3 comprises 13 residues. DNA of the CDR3: TGTGCCAGCAGACGGGGGCTGGGCGGGGAGCTGTTTTTT. Its protein is CASRRGLGGELFF.

The CDR3 bases are TGTGCCAGCAGCCTCGGACAGGGGCCCTCCACCTTC. Protein sequence: CASSLGQGPSTF. The chain joins TRBV11-2 to TRBJ1-2; 9 bases align to TRBD1. Germline V gene lookup returns CDR1 SGHAT and CDR2 FQNNGV. The ends lost 5 bases at V and 13 bases at J; junction bases unmatched: 8. The CDR3 extends over 12 amino acids.

As concerns this clone: A read error may produce the germline difference seen at one junction end. The rearrangement uses TRBV7-9 and TRBJ2-1; 10 bases are a match to TRBD2. This CDR3 has 15 amino acids. Germline CDR1 SEHNR, CDR2 FQNEAQ (reference sequence). CDR3 sequence: CASSPGGSGRAYEVF. In DNA form, the CDR3 reads TGTGCCAGCAGCCCCGGGGGGAGCGGGAGGGCCTATGAGGTCTTC.

The chain combines TRBV28 with TRBJ2-7; TRBD2 is a possible D gene (7 bases). Germline V gives CDR1 MDHEN, CDR2 SYDVKM. Trimming shortened V by 7 bases and J by 1 base, and 26 bases separated the two germline ends. This CDR3 has 18 amino acids. The CDR3 here is CASTRRGLGLPQSYEQYF. Written as DNA, the CDR3 is TGTGCCAGCACCCGCCGGGGGCTGGGACTACCCCAATCCTACGAGCAGTACTTC.

The V call is TRBV28, the J call TRBJ2-7; 8 bases agree with TRBD1. J was trimmed by 2 bases and V by 8 bases; bases with no gene match: 14. CDR3 length: 16 amino acids. Germline V gives CDR1 MDHEN, CDR2 SYDVKM. The CDR3 region has the DNA TGTGCCAGCCGCCCGGGACAGGCCCCTCCGGCCTACGAGCAGTACTTC. It encodes CASRPGQAPPAYEQYF.

The chain carries TRBV27 and TRBJ1-1; no clear D gene. The CDR3 length is 12 residues. Per germline, CDR1 MNHEY and CDR2 SMNVEV (reference sequence). The germline V and J ends were trimmed by 6 bases and 11 bases, with 16 bases remaining between them. CDR3 in amino acids: CASSPGPYPAFF. The CDR3 coding sequence is TGTGCCAGCAGCCCCGGACCTTATCCGGCTTTCTTT.

The chain joins TRBV19 to TRBJ2-1, with TRBD1 matching 7 bases. The germline V gene has CDR1 LNHDA and CDR2 SQIVND (reference sequence). This CDR3 contains 15 residues. Trimming took 6 bases from V and 0 from J; bases not matched to a gene: 5. CDR3 amino acids: CASSPTGSSYNEQFF. Written as DNA, the CDR3 is TGTGCCAGTAGCCCGACAGGGAGCTCCTACAATGAGCAGTTCTTC.

This CDR3 reads CASSPQGYRGYTF. The CDR3 coding sequence is TGTGCCAGCTCACCGCAGGGGTATCGGGGCTACACCTTC. The chain joins TRBV18 to TRBJ1-2; tentatively, D is TRBD1 (6 bases). The V end was cut by 3 bases, the J end by 8 bases, with 13 bases between. This CDR3 is built from 13 residues. The germline V gene has CDR1 KGHSH and CDR2 LQKENI.

V and J are TRBV11-2 and TRBJ2-7; 10 bases align to TRBD2. Germline CDR1 reads SGHAT; CDR2 reads FQNNGV. CDR3 size: 14 residues. The junction had 7 bases not matched to a gene; V was cut back by 7 bases and J by 4 bases. The CDR3 sequence is CASNPAGLAYEQYF. The CDR3 coding sequence is TGTGCCAGCAACCCTGCGGGACTAGCGTACGAGCAGTACTTC.

The rearrangement links TRBV11-2 to TRBJ1-3, with D perhaps TRBD1 (5 bases). The CDR3 has 17 residues. Germline V CDR1 and CDR2: SGHAT, FQNNGV. Trimming took 3 bases from V and 2 from J, leaving 17 bases between them. The CDR3 region is CASSFDVGDSPGNTIYF. CDR3 bases: TGTGCCAGCAGCTTCGATGTCGGGGACTCTCCTGGAAACACCATATATTTT. The full variable domain, rest sourced from reference TRBV11-2 and TRBJ1-3, is EAGVAQSPRYKIIEKRQSVAFWCNPISGHATLYWYQQILGQGPKLLIQFQNNGVVDDSQLPKDRFSAERLKGVDSTLKIQPAKLEDSAVYLCASSFDVGDSPGNTIYFGEGSWLTVV.

J is TRBJ1-2 and V is TRBV6-1; possibly TRBD1 for D (6 bases). CDR1 is MNHNS and CDR2 is SASEGT in the germline V gene. The CDR3 has 16 residues. V was trimmed by 3 bases and J by 3 bases, leaving 17 bases between them. The DNA for the CDR3 is TGTGCCAGCAGTGAGAGTTGGGACACGTTTTACTATGGCTACACCTTC. Amino acid sequence: CASSESWDTFYYGYTF.

CDR3 nucleotides: TGCGCCAGCAGCCTAGGGACTAGCGGGAGCTCCTACGAGCAGTACTTC. This gives the protein CASSLGTSGSSYEQYF. V gene TRBV5-1 combines with J gene TRBJ2-7; 14 positions match TRBD2. CDR3 length: 16 residues. The germline V gene has CDR1 SGHRS and CDR2 YFSETQ. Trimming took 4 bases from V and 0 from J; bases not matched to a gene: 3.

V gene TRBV6-6 combines with J gene TRBJ1-2; 7 bases line up with TRBD1. Germline V gene lookup returns CDR1 MNHNY and CDR2 SVGAGI (reference sequence). V lost 5 bases to trimming and J lost 2 bases; unmatched junction nucleotides: 2. CDR3 length: 13 amino acids. The CDR3 spells CASSQQGNYGYTF. In nucleotides, the CDR3 is TGTGCCAGCAGTCAACAGGGGAACTATGGCTACACCTTC.

The V call is TRBV10-1, the J call TRBJ2-2; D may correspond to TRBD1 or TRBD2 (5 bases each). The CDR3 covers 13 residues. V gave up 0 bases and J gave up 7 bases, with 6 bases separating them. Germline values: CDR1 WNHNN, CDR2 SYGVQD (reference sequence). CDR3 protein: CASSESGVGELFF. The CDR3 DNA reads TGCGCCAGCAGTGAGTCGGGGGTCGGGGAGCTGTTTTTT.

Regarding this clone: Germline and junction disagree at one end, which may indicate a read error. The rearrangement joins TRBV6-5 to TRBJ1-1, with D possibly matching TRBD1 (6 bases). Germline V CDR1 and CDR2: MNHEY, SVGAGI. CDR3 length equals 14 residues. Here the CDR3 reads CASSWTDTNSEAFF. The CDR3 bases are TGTGCCAGCAGTTGGACAGATACGAACAGTGAAGCTTTCTTT.

The V call is TRBV7-2, the J call TRBJ2-2; D gene unclear. The germline V gene has CDR1 SGHTA and CDR2 FQGNSA. V gave up 1 base and J gave up 3 bases, with 3 bases separating them. The CDR3 is made up of 13 amino acids. CDR3 DNA sequence: TGTGCCAGCAGCTTAGTGGACACCGGGGAGCTGTTTTTT. It codes for CASSLVDTGELFF.

V and J are TRBV11-3 and TRBJ1-1; no firm D call. Deletions cut 2 bases from V and 1 base from J, with 5 bases between. The CDR3 contains 13 residues. Germline CDR1 SGHNT, CDR2 YENEEA. Here the CDR3 DNA reads TGTGCCAGCAGCTTATACAGGAACACTGAAGCTTTCTTT. Amino acids: CASSLYRNTEAFF.